This TCR beta chain comes out of a study of cytomegalovirus exposure and HLA in healthy donors. Findings and limits, study-wide: Reportedly, diagnosis of cytomegalovirus status by the classifier showed high specificity and sensitivity. About 87% or about 30% of the time was how often most TCR beta V segments were productive, according to an earlier analysis. The study carried out a later analysis of TCR beta sequences. It associated around 17,000 of them with specific HLA alleles at a false discovery rate of 0.05.

The CDR3 runs to 16 residues. V dropped 1 base and J dropped 4; count of bases not matched to a gene: 8. Germline V gene data show CDR1 as LNHDA and CDR2 as SQIVND (reference sequence). A remark on this clone: The target antigen is unknown.

PCR was performed using 60 Vbeta and 13 Jbeta primers. TCRdb's table, derived via immunoSEQ multiplex PCR, lists solely in-frame clones and lacks some. Of some 150,000 clones listed, about 80% are singletons. This receptor was obtained from a male donor in good health and CMV-seronegative. The sequencing sample was made of PBMCs. This chain uses TRBV19 with TRBJ1-1; 8 bases line up with TRBD1. The CDR3 sequence: CASSIGQGRGSTEAFF. Here the CDR3 DNA reads TGTGCCAGTAGTATAGGACAGGGGAGGGGGAGCACTGAAGCTTTCTTT.